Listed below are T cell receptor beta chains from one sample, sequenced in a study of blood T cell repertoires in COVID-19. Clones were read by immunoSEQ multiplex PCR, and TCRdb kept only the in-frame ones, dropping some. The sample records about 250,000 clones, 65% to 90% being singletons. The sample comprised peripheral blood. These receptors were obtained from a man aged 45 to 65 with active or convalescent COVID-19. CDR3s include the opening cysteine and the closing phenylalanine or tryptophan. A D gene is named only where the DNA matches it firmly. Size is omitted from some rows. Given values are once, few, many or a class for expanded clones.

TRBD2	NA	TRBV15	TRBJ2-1	CATSRDQGAGGAYSYNEQFF	TGTGCCACCAGCAGAGATCAAGGAGCGGGAGGGGCCTACTCCTACAATGAGCAGTTCTTC
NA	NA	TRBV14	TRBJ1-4	CASSKHLGSEKLFF	TGTGCCAGCAGCAAGCACCTGGGGAGTGAAAAACTGTTTTTT
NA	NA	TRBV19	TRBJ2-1	CASSPRADEQFF	TGTGCCAGTAGTCCGAGGGCGGATGAGCAGTTCTTC
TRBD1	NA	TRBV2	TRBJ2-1	CATQTGEVVNEQFF	TGTGCCACACAGACAGGGGAGGTGGTCAATGAGCAGTTCTTC
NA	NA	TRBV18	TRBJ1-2	CASSPSGGPYGYTF	TGTGCCAGCTCACCGAGTGGAGGACCCTATGGCTACACCTTC
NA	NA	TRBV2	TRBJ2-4	CASSGERLAKNIQYF	TGTGCCAGCAGTGGTGAGCGGCTAGCCAAAAACATTCAGTACTTC
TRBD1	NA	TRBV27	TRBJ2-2	CASSLAGQGAPTGELFF	TGTGCCAGCAGTTTAGCGGGACAGGGGGCTCCCACCGGGGAGCTGTTTTTT
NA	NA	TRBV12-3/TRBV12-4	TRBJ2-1	CASSRRSLDEQFF	TGTGCCAGCAGTCGTAGATCGTTGGATGAGCAGTTCTTC
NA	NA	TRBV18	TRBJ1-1	CASSPAPNTEAFF	TGTGCCAGCTCACCAGCGCCCAACACTGAAGCTTTCTTT
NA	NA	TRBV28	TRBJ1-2	CASSPGPVMNGYTF	TGTGCCAGCAGCCCGGGTCCCGTCATGAATGGCTACACCTTC
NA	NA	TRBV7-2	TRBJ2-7	CASSFGTYEQYF	TGTGCCAGCAGCTTCGGGACCTACGAGCAGTACTTC
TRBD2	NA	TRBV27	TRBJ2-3	CASSLNALAVSTDTQYF	TGTGCCAGCAGTCTAAACGCCCTAGCGGTTAGCACAGATACGCAGTATTTT
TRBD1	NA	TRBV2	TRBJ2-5	CASSTQGAHETQYF	TGTGCCAGCAGTACACAGGGGGCACACGAGACCCAGTACTTC
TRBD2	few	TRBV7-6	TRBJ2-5	CASSLQLAGGMYQETQYF	TGTGCCAGCAGCTTGCAACTAGCGGGAGGGATGTACCAAGAGACCCAGTACTTC
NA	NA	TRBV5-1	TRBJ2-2	CASSWSGTPSAGELFF	TGCGCCAGCAGCTGGTCCGGGACTCCCTCGGCCGGGGAGCTGTTTTTT
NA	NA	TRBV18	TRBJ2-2	CASPTAGPRGANTGELFF	TGTGCCAGCCCAACGGCAGGGCCCAGGGGGGCGAACACCGGGGAGCTGTTTTTT
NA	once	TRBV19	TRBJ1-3	CASMTGASGNTIYF	TGTGCCAGTATGACAGGAGCGTCTGGAAACACCATATATTTT
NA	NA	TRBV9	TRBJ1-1	CASSAGDGTEAFF	TGTGCCAGCAGCGCTGGAGATGGCACTGAAGCTTTCTTT
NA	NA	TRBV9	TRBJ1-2	CASSSGDPGYGYTF	TGTGCCAGCAGCTCCGGTGACCCAGGATATGGCTACACCTTC
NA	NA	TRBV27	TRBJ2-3	CASSYRGTDTQYF	TGTGCCAGCAGTTATCGGGGGACGGATACGCAGTATTTT
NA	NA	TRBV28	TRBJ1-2	CASSPGQTYGYTF	TGTGCCAGCAGCCCCGGACAGACCTATGGCTACACCTTC
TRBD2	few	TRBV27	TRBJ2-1	CASSYSRLAGDEQFF	TGTGCCAGCAGTTATTCGCGACTAGCGGGAGATGAGCAGTTCTTC
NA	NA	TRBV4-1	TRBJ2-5	CASSLRGPQETQYF	TGCGCCAGCAGCCTTAGGGGTCCCCAAGAGACCCAGTACTTC
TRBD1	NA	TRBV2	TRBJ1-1	CASSEQGAVNTEAFF	TGTGCCAGCAGTGAACAGGGGGCCGTAAACACTGAAGCTTTCTTT
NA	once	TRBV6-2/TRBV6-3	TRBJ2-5	CASSYPGLRGTQYF	TGTGCCAGCAGTTACCCAGGCCTCAGGGGGACCCAGTACTTC
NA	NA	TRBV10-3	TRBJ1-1	CAIRGVQNTEAFF	TGTGCCATCAGAGGGGTTCAGAACACTGAAGCTTTCTTT
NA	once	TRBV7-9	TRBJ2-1	CASSVPGGEQFF	TGTGCCAGCAGCGTCCCAGGAGGGGAGCAGTTCTTC
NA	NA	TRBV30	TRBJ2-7	CAWSKGHSYEQYF	TGTGCCTGGAGTAAGGGACATTCCTACGAGCAGTACTTC
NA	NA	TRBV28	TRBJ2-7	CASSLTPSEQYF	TGTGCCAGCAGTTTGACTCCCAGCGAGCAGTACTTC
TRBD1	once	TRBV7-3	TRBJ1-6	CASSLLGGTGNNSPLHF	TGTGCCAGCAGCTTACTAGGGGGGACAGGAAATAATTCACCCCTCCACTTT
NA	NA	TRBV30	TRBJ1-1	CAWSVRQAVMNTEAFF	TGTGCCTGGAGTGTCAGACAGGCAGTCATGAACACTGAAGCTTTCTTT
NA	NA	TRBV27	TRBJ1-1	CASRGSSGAYTEAFF	TGTGCCAGCAGGGGATCCTCAGGGGCGTACACTGAAGCTTTCTTT
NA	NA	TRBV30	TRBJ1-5	CAWSNTYGAGLYQPQHF	TGTGCCTGGAGCAATACTTATGGGGCAGGCTTGTATCAGCCCCAGCATTTT
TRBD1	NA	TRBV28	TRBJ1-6	CASSPGQGNSPLHF	TGTGCCAGCAGTCCAGGACAGGGTAATTCACCCCTCCACTTT
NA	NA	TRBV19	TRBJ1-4	CASSIDRYNEKLFF	TGTGCCAGTAGTATAGACCGTTATAATGAAAAACTGTTTTTT
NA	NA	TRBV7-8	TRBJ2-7	CASSASYEQYF	TGTGCCAGCAGCGCGAGCTACGAGCAGTACTTC
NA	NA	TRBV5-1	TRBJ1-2	CASRPQGGSSALDGYTF	TGCGCCAGCAGACCCCAAGGGGGATCGTCAGCCCTCGATGGCTACACCTTC
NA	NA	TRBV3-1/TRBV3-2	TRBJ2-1	CASSQGSISRQTQFF	TGTGCCAGCAGCCAAGGAAGCATTTCACGACAAACGCAGTTCTTC
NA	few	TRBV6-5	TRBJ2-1	CATTGINYNEQFF	TGTGCCACCACAGGGATTAACTACAATGAGCAGTTCTTC
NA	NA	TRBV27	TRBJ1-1	CASSLLGLNTEAFF	TGTGCCAGCAGTTTACTGGGGCTTAACACTGAAGCTTTCTTT
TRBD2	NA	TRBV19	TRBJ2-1	CASSVTQREFKNEQFF	TGTGCCAGTAGTGTGACTCAGCGGGAGTTTAAAAATGAGCAGTTCTTC